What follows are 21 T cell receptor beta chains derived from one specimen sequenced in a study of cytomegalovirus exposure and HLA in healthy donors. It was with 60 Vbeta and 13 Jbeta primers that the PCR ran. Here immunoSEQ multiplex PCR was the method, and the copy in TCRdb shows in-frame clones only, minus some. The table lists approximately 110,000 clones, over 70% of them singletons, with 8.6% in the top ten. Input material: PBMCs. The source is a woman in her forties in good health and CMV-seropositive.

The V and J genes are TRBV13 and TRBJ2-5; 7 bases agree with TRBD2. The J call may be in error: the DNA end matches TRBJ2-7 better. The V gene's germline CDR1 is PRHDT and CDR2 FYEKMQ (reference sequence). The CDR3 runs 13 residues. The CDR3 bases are TGTGCCAGCAGCCCCCCGGCGGGGGACGAGCAGTACTTC. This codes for CASSPPAGDEQYF.

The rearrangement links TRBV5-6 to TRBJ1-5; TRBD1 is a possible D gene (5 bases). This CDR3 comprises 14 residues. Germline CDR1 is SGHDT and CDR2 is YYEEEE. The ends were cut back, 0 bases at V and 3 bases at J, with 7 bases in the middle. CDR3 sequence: CASSLGQTNQPQHF. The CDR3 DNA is TGTGCCAGCAGCTTGGGACAGACCAATCAGCCCCAGCATTTT.

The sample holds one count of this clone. The CDR3 sequence: CASSLSPDLGYSPLHF. The DNA of the CDR3 is TGTGCCAGCAGCTTATCCCCTGACTTAGGCTATTCACCCCTCCACTTT. This chain links TRBV7-6 with TRBJ1-6; D call uncertain. Germline V gene data show CDR1 as SGHVS and CDR2 as FNYEAQ. The CDR3 is 16 amino acids. V was trimmed by 2 bases and J by 8 bases, leaving 16 bases between them.

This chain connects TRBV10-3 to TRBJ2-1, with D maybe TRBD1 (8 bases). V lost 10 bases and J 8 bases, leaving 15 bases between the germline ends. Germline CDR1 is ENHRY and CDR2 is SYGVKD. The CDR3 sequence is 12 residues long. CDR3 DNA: TGTGCCACAAAAACAGGGGGGGATGAGCAGTTCTTC. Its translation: CATKTGGDEQFF.

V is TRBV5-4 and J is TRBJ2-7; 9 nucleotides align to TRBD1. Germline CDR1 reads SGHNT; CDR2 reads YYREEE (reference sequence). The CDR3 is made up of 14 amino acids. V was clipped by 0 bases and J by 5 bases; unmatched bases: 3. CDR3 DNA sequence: TGTGCCAGCAGCTTGGCGGGACAGGGTGACGAGCAGTACTTC. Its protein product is CASSLAGQGDEQYF.

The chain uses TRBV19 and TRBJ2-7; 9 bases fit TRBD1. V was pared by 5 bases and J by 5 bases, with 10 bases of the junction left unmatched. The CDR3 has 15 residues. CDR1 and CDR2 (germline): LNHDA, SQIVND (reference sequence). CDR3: CASSLTLGQGNEQYF. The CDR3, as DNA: TGTGCCAGTAGTTTGACCTTGGGACAGGGAAACGAGCAGTACTTC.

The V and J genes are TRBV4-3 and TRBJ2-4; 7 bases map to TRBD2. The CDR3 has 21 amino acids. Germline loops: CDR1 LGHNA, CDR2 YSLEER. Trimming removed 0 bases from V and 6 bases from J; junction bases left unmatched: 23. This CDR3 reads CASSQDQPQLLGGWEANIQYF. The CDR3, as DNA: TGCGCCAGCAGCCAAGACCAACCCCAGCTACTCGGGGGGTGGGAGGCAAACATTCAGTACTTC.

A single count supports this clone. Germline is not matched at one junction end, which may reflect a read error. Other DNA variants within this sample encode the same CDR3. CDR3 residues: CASSEGPRTGGYEQYF. The CDR3 nucleotides read TGTGCTAGCAGTGAAGGCCCCAGGACAGGGGGCTACGAGCAGTACTTC. This rearrangement joins TRBV2 to TRBJ2-7; TRBD1 agrees at 10 bases. The CDR3 runs 16 residues. CDR1 SNHLY and CDR2 FYNNEI come from the germline V gene.

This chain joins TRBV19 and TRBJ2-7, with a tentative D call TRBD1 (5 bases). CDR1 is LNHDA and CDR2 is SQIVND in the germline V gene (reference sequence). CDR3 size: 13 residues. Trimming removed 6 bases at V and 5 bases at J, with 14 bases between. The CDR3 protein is CASSAQGFNEQYF. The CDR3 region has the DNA TGTGCCAGTAGCGCCCAGGGTTTTAACGAGCAGTACTTC. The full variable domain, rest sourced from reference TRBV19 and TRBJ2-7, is DGGITQSPKYLFRKEGQNVTLSCEQNLNHDAMYWYRQDPGQGLRLIYYSQIVNDFQKGDIAEGYSVSREKKESFPLTVTSAQKNPTAFYLCASSAQGFNEQYFGPGTRLTVT.

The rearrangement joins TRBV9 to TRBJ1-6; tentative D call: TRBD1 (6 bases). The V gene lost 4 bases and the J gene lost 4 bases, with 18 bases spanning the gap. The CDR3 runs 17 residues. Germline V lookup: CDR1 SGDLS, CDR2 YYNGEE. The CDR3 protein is CASSSQRGAEYNSPLHF. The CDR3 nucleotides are TGTGCCAGCAGCTCCCAACGGGGGGCCGAGTATAATTCACCCCTCCACTTT.

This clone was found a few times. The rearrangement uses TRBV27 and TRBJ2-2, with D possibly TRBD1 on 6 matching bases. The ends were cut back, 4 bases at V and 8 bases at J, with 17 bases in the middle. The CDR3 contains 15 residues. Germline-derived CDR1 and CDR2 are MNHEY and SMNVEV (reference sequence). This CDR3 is CASSYGARGWGELFF. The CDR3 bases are TGTGCCAGCAGTTATGGTGCCAGGGGCTGGGGGGAGCTGTTTTTT.

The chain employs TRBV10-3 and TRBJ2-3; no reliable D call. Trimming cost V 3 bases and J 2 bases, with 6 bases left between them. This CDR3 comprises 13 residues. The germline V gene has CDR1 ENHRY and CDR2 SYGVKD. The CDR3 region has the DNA TGTGCCATCAGTGACAGTTACACAGATACGCAGTATTTT. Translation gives CAISDSYTDTQYF.

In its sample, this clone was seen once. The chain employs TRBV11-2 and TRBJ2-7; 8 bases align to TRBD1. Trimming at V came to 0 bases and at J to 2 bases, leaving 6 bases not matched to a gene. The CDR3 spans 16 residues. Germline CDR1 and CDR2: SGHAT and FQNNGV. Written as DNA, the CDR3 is TGTGCCAGCAGCTTAGACCCCGGGACAGGCCCCTACGAGCAGTACTTC. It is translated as CASSLDPGTGPYEQYF.

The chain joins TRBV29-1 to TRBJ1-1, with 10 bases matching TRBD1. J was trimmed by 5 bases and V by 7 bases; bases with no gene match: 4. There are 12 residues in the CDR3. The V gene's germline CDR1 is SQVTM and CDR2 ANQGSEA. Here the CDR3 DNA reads TGCAGCGCCCAGGACAGGGGGACTGAAGCTTTCTTT. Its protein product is CSAQDRGTEAFF.

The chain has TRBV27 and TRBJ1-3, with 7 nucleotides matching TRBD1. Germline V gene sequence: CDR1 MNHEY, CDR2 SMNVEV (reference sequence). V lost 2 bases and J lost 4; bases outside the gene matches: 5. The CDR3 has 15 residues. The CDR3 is CASSLQGVGGNTIYF. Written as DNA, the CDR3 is TGTGCCAGCAGTTTACAGGGGGTAGGAGGAAACACCATATATTTT.

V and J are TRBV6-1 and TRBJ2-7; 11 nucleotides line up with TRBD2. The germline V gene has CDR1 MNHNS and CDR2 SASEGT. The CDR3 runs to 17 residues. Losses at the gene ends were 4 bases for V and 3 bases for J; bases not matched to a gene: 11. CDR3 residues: CASSANLGLAAYYEQYF. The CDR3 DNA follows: TGTGCCAGCAGTGCGAACTTGGGACTAGCGGCTTACTACGAGCAGTACTTC.

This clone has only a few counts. The CDR3: CASRTDLARGYTF. CDR3 DNA: TGTGCCAGCAGGACGGACTTAGCCCGTGGCTACACCTTC. This rearrangement joins TRBV6-5 to TRBJ1-2; D not certain. From germline, CDR1 is MNHEY and CDR2 SVGAGI. The CDR3 consists of 13 residues. V lost 6 bases, J lost 7 bases, and 15 bases lay in between.

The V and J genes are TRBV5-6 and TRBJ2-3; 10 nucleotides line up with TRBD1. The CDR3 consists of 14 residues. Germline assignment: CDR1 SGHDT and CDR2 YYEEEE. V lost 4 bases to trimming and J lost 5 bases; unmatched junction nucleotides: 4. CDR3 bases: TGTGCCAGCAGCCAGACAGGGGGCAAAGATACGCAGTATTTT. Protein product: CASSQTGGKDTQYF.

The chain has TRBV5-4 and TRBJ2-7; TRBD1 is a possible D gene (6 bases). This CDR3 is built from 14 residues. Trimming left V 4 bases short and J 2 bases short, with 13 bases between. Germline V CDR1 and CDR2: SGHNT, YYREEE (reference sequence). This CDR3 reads CASSLQGTAYEQYF. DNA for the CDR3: TGTGCCAGCAGCCTACAGGGTACCGCCTACGAGCAGTACTTC.

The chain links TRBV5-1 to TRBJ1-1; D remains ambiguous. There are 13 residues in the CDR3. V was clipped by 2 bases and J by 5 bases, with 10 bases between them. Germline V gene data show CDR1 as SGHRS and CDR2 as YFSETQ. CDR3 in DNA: TGCGCCAGCAGCTTTTTCGGTTATACTGAAGCTTTCTTT. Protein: CASSFFGYTEAFF. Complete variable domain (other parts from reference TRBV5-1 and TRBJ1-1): KAGVTQTPRYLIKTRGQQVTLSCSPISGHRSVSWYQQTPGQGLQFLFEYFSETQRNKGNFPGRFSGRQFSNSRSEMNVSTLELGDSALYLCASSFFGYTEAFFGQGTRLTVV.

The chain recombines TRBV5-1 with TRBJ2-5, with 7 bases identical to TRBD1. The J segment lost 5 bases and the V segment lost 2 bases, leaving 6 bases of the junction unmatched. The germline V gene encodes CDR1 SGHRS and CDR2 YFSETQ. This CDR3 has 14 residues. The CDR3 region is CASSFQGVWETQYF. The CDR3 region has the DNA TGCGCCAGCAGCTTTCAGGGGGTGTGGGAGACCCAGTACTTC.